These T cell receptor beta chains were read from a single sample in a study of CD8 T cells in ankylosing spondylitis. TCRdb itself ran the 5' RACE reads through MiXCR, one entry per CDR3 protein. Among some 240,000 distinct CDR3 sequences listed, 8% to 9.5% were seen once. Sequences were obtained from blood, either unsorted or a sorted T cell fraction (not recorded which). The source of these receptors is a male donor with ankylosing spondylitis or in good health (not recorded which). Both conserved end residues are part of each CDR3. Fields, in order: V gene, D gene, clone size, J gene, CDR3 protein, CDR3 DNA. A D gene is named only where the DNA matches it firmly. Part of the rows lack a size; the others show once, few, many or a class for expanded clones.

TRBV7-2	NA	NA	TRBJ2-7	CASSFPGYYEQYF	TGTGCCAGCAGTTTCCCGGGATACTACGAGCAGTACTTC
TRBV2	NA	NA	TRBJ2-1	CASSAPRGAGVNEQFF	TGTGCCAGCAGTGCCCCTCGGGGGGCGGGGGTGAATGAGCAGTTCTTC
TRBV27	TRBD1	NA	TRBJ2-7	CASSAGGMREQYF	TGTGCCAGCAGTGCAGGGGGCATGCGCGAGCAGTACTTC
TRBV10-3	TRBD2	many	TRBJ2-7	CAISESASGSNEQYF	TGTGCCATCAGTGAGTCCGCTAGCGGGAGCAACGAGCAGTACTTC
TRBV20-1	TRBD2	many	TRBJ2-1	CSAITSGKYNEQFF	TGCAGTGCTATCACTAGCGGGAAATACAATGAGCAGTTCTTC
TRBV12-3/TRBV12-4	NA	many	TRBJ1-1	CASSFVAYNTEAFF	TGTGCCAGCAGTTTTGTAGCCTACAACACTGAAGCTTTCTTT
TRBV5-4	NA	NA	TRBJ1-1	CASNADQNTEAFF	TGTGCCAGCAACGCTGACCAGAACACTGAAGCTTTCTTT
TRBV7-9	NA	many	TRBJ2-1	CASSLWGWRQHNEQFF	TGTGCCAGCAGCTTATGGGGGTGGAGACAGCACAATGAGCAGTTCTTC
TRBV12-3/TRBV12-4	TRBD1	many	TRBJ1-4	CASSPTGGGEKLFF	TGTGCCAGCAGTCCTACAGGGGGCGGCGAAAAACTGTTTTTT
TRBV12-3/TRBV12-4	TRBD2	NA	TRBJ2-1	CASSPPGTSGRNEQFF	TGTGCCAGCAGTCCCCCCGGGACTAGCGGGAGAAATGAGCAGTTCTTC
TRBV4-3	TRBD2	many	TRBJ2-3	CASSLGLAGPDTQYF	TGCGCCAGCAGCCTCGGACTAGCGGGGCCAGATACGCAGTATTTT
TRBV10-3	NA	NA	TRBJ1-1	CAISESPGNTEAFF	TGTGCCATCAGTGAGTCACCAGGGAACACTGAAGCTTTCTTT
TRBV27	NA	few	TRBJ2-3	CASSLLQGTDTQYF	TGTGCCAGCAGTTTATTACAAGGCACAGATACGCAGTATTTT
TRBV7-8	NA	many	TRBJ2-1	CASSQTSYNEQFF	TGTGCCAGCAGCCAGACTTCCTACAATGAGCAGTTCTTC
TRBV5-1	NA	few	TRBJ2-5	CASSHSHQPQETQYF	TGCGCCAGCAGCCACAGCCACCAACCTCAAGAGACCCAGTACTTC
TRBV5-8	NA	NA	TRBJ1-4	CASSQRDSGPEKLFF	TGTGCCAGCAGTCAACGGGACTCCGGGCCTGAAAAACTGTTTTTT
TRBV12-3/TRBV12-4	NA	many	TRBJ1-1	CASSLFGTEAFF	TGTGCCAGCAGTTTGTTCGGAACTGAAGCTTTCTTT
TRBV6-1	NA	NA	TRBJ1-1	CASSDVSGGNEAFF	TGTGCCAGCAGTGACGTTTCTGGGGGGAATGAAGCTTTCTTT
TRBV5-1	TRBD1	many	TRBJ1-1	CASRDRLGSDTEAFF	TGCGCCAGTAGGGACAGGTTGGGTTCAGACACTGAAGCTTTCTTT
TRBV7-9	NA	many	TRBJ2-4	CASSLVGPQNIQYF	TGTGCCAGCAGCTTAGTTGGACCTCAAAACATTCAGTACTTC
TRBV5-1	NA	many	TRBJ2-4	CASSLAGTSIQYF	TGCGCCAGCAGCTTGGCCGGGACTTCCATTCAGTACTTC
TRBV7-6	TRBD2	many	TRBJ2-2	CASSFYPGLAEGTGELFF	TGTGCCAGCAGCTTTTACCCCGGACTAGCGGAAGGCACCGGGGAGCTGTTTTTT
TRBV12-3/TRBV12-4	NA	many	TRBJ2-3	CASSFGLENRHTQYF	TGTGCCAGCAGTTTCGGGCTAGAAAATAGGCATACGCAGTATTTT
TRBV5-1	TRBD2	many	TRBJ2-3	CASSLAPSGDTDTQYF	TGCGCCAGCAGCTTGGCCCCCAGCGGGGACACAGATACGCAGTATTTT
TRBV7-2	NA	NA	TRBJ1-5	CASSFDEGGAQHF	TGTGCCAGCAGCTTCGACGAGGGCGGGGCCCAGCATTTT
TRBV11-3	NA	many	TRBJ2-2	CASSLYDTGELFF	TGTGCCAGCAGCTTATACGACACCGGGGAGCTGTTTTTT
TRBV7-2	TRBD1	many	TRBJ1-1	CATGGVNTEAFF	TGTGCCACAGGGGGGGTGAACACTGAAGCTTTCTTT
TRBV20-1	NA	many	TRBJ2-3	CSARVDSGPSGTQYF	TGCAGTGCTAGAGTCGATAGCGGTCCTTCTGGTACGCAGTATTTT
TRBV4-2	TRBD1	many	TRBJ2-7	CASSPGQAYSYEQYF	TGTGCCAGCAGCCCGGGACAGGCCTACTCCTACGAGCAGTACTTC
TRBV12-3/TRBV12-4	NA	many	TRBJ1-2	CASSLWADYGYTF	TGTGCCAGCAGTTTATGGGCAGACTATGGCTACACCTTC
TRBV4-2	TRBD2	many	TRBJ2-3	CASSQNTRGGGLDTQYF	TGTGCCAGCAGCCAGAACACGCGGGGGGGCGGTCTCGATACGCAGTATTTT
TRBV10-3	NA	many	TRBJ2-7	CAIREGPRLGEQYF	TGTGCCATCAGAGAAGGGCCCAGGCTGGGTGAGCAGTACTTC
TRBV19	NA	few	TRBJ2-3	CASSMRQATTDTQYF	TGTGCCAGTAGTATGCGGCAGGCTACCACAGATACGCAGTATTTT
TRBV4-3	TRBD2	many	TRBJ2-7	CASSQAAGGTYEQYF	TGCGCCAGCAGCCAAGCGGCGGGAGGCACCTACGAGCAGTACTTC
TRBV5-1	NA	many	TRBJ1-4	CASSTGRGEKLFF	TGCGCCAGCAGCACAGGGAGAGGTGAAAAACTGTTTTTT
TRBV7-3	NA	NA	TRBJ1-2	CASSLDGTSNYGYTF	TGTGCCAGCAGCTTGGACGGAACTTCTAACTATGGCTACACCTTC
TRBV20-1	NA	many	TRBJ2-7	CSAPGAGYEQYF	TGCAGTGCTCCGGGGGCCGGCTACGAGCAGTACTTC
TRBV29-1	NA	many	TRBJ1-1	CSTTTGPYTEAFF	TGCAGCACCACAACAGGTCCGTATACTGAAGCTTTCTTT
TRBV7-9	TRBD1	many	TRBJ1-1	CASNLLGTGGATEAFF	TGTGCCAGCAACCTCTTGGGGACAGGGGGAGCAACTGAAGCTTTCTTT
TRBV6-1	NA	many	TRBJ1-5	CASSGQQNQPQHF	TGTGCCAGCAGCGGACAGCAAAATCAGCCCCAGCATTTT
TRBV4-3	NA	few	TRBJ1-1	CASTFGEGTNTEAFF	TGCGCCAGCACCTTCGGCGAGGGGACGAACACTGAAGCTTTCTTT
TRBV7-9	TRBD1	many	TRBJ2-7	CASSYGQDYEQYF	TGTGCCAGCAGCTACGGACAGGATTACGAGCAGTACTTC
TRBV6-6	NA	many	TRBJ2-3	CASSYSRDTQYF	TGTGCCAGCAGTTACTCGAGAGATACGCAGTATTTT
TRBV12-3/TRBV12-4	NA	many	TRBJ2-2	CASIRGTNTGELFF	TGTGCCAGCATAAGGGGGACGAACACCGGGGAGCTGTTTTTT
TRBV12-3/TRBV12-4	TRBD2	NA	TRBJ2-1	CASRFRAGGWNEQFF	TGTGCCAGCAGATTTAGGGCGGGGGGGTGGAATGAGCAGTTCTTC
TRBV29-1	NA	many	TRBJ1-2	CSVSTGTRISYGYTF	TGCAGCGTGTCTACCGGGACCCGTATCTCCTATGGCTACACCTTC
TRBV5-1	NA	many	TRBJ1-1	CASSLQWLNEAFF	TGCGCCAGCAGCTTGCAATGGCTTAATGAAGCTTTCTTT
TRBV21-1	NA	few	TRBJ2-3	CASSRDGMDTQYF	TGTGCCAGCAGCAGGGACGGGATGGATACGCAGTATTTT
TRBV5-1	NA	many	TRBJ1-6	CASRASEGNSPLHF	TGCGCCAGCAGGGCCTCGGAGGGGAATTCACCCCTCCACTTT
TRBV12-3/TRBV12-4	NA	few	TRBJ2-7	CASSLSGFKYF	TGTGCCAGCAGTTTATCCGGGTTTAAGTACTTC
TRBV20-1	TRBD1	many	TRBJ1-2	CSASNDRGEIGYTF	TGCAGTGCTAGTAATGACAGGGGCGAAATTGGCTACACCTTC